Listed here are 12 T cell receptor beta chains from one sample, sequenced in a study of metastatic and nonmetastatic thyroid tumors. Thyroid surgery took place with no prior treatment in any patient. TCRdb used MiXCR to call clones anew from the PCR reads. Altogether fewer than 15,000 clones are present, approximately 12% being singletons, with the ten largest covering roughly 15%. The sample was blood. The receptors were sampled from a female donor with papillary thyroid cancer or a benign thyroid nodule (not recorded which). Some clones in this sample may be carry-over from other donors' samples.

This clone appeared a few times. The chain carries TRBV6-2 or TRBV6-3 and TRBJ2-7, with D perhaps matching TRBD2 (7 bases). Germline CDR1 MNHEY, CDR2 SVGEGT. There are 13 residues in the CDR3. The germline V and J ends were trimmed by 8 bases and 5 bases, with 16 bases remaining between them. The CDR3 sequence is CASERGGNDEQYF. CDR3 nucleotide sequence: TGTGCCAGCGAGAGGGGGGGCAACGACGAGCAGTACTTC.

This clone was counted many times. In the same sample, other DNA sequences code for this CDR3. The rearrangement joins TRBV14 to TRBJ1-6, with D possibly being TRBD1 (5 bases). Trimming cost V 0 bases and J 6 bases, with 15 bases left between them. Per germline, CDR1 SGHDN and CDR2 FVKESK. The CDR3 runs 17 residues. This CDR3 is CASSQERGSTSNSPLHF. CDR3 nucleotide sequence: TGTGCCAGCAGCCAAGAGAGGGGTTCAACTAGTAATTCACCCCTCCACTTT. Full variable domain (remainder filled in from reference TRBV14 and TRBJ1-6): EAGVTQFPSHSVIEKGQTVTLRCDPISGHDNLYWYRRVMGKEIKFLLHFVKESKQDESGMPNNRFLAERTGGTYSTLKVQPAELEDSGVYFCASSQERGSTSNSPLHFGNGTRLTVT.

With regard to this clone: The junction departs from germline at one end; a sequencing error may be responsible. The rearrangement joins TRBV4-2 to TRBJ2-1; D is perhaps TRBD2 (5 bases). The CDR3 consists of 15 residues. Germline values: CDR1 LGHNA, CDR2 YNFKEQ. CDR3 residues: CANSQAESMVNEQFF. CDR3 nucleotides: TGTGCCAACAGCCAAGCGGAGTCCATGGTCAATGAGCAGTTCTTC.

By sample fraction, this clone is medium-sized. The chain couples TRBV2 to TRBJ1-3, with D tentatively TRBD1 (5 bases). Trimming cost V 5 bases and J 1 base, with 6 bases left between them. CDR3 length: 13 amino acids. The germline V gene encodes CDR1 SNHLY and CDR2 FYNNEI. The CDR3 bases are TGTGCCAGCAGTCGGGGGTCTGGAAACACCATATATTTT. This translates into CASSRGSGNTIYF.

By sample fraction, this clone is medium-sized (0.01 to 0.1%). The chain carries TRBV6-2 or TRBV6-3 and TRBJ1-1; D is perhaps TRBD1 (5 bases). V was pared by 6 bases and J by 10 bases, with 12 bases between. Germline CDR1 MNHEY, CDR2 SVGEGT. The CDR3 is made up of 11 amino acids. CDR3 sequence (DNA): TGTGCCAGCAGGGACCTCAGGGCAGCTTTCTTT. Translated: CASRDLRAAFF.

The sample holds many counts of this clone. The V gene is TRBV2, the J gene TRBJ2-6, with unresolved D. The germline CDR1 and CDR2 sequences are SNHLY and FYNNEI. The CDR3 is made up of 15 amino acids. The V and J ends lost 6 bases and 4 bases respectively, with 13 bases between them. This CDR3 reads CASRPDQLGANVLTF. In DNA form, the CDR3 reads TGTGCCAGCAGGCCCGACCAATTAGGGGCCAACGTCCTGACTTTC.

As concerns this clone: This sequence may be a read error, since a much larger clone differs from it by one base. The rearrangement joins TRBV6-4 to TRBJ1-1; 9 bases match TRBD1. CDR3 length equals 12 residues. Germline V gives CDR1 MRHNA, CDR2 SNTAGT. The CDR3 DNA follows: TGTGCCAGCAGCCAATGGGACAGGGAAGATTTCTTT. This codes for CASSQWDREDFF.

This clone ranks as medium-sized (0.01 to 0.1%). The V and J genes are TRBV5-1 and TRBJ2-1; TRBD2 matches at 7 bases. The CDR3 has 15 amino acids. J gave up 1 base and V 3 bases, and 4 bases lay outside the gene matches. Germline V gene lookup returns CDR1 SGHRS and CDR2 YFSETQ. CDR3 DNA sequence: TGCGCCAGCAGCTCGCTAGCGGAATCCTACAATGAGCAGTTCTTC. This codes for CASSSLAESYNEQFF. The entire variable domain, with the rest obtained from reference TRBV5-1 and TRBJ2-1, is as follows: KAGVTQTPRYLIKTRGQQVTLSCSPISGHRSVSWYQQTPGQGLQFLFEYFSETQRNKGNFPGRFSGRQFSNSRSEMNVSTLELGDSALYLCASSSLAESYNEQFFGPGTRLTVL.

This clone was recorded many times. CDR3 coding DNA: TGCGCCAGCAGACCCGGGACAGGGCTGAACACCGGGGAGCTGTTTTTT. Translating gives CASRPGTGLNTGELFF. The chain carries TRBV5-1 and TRBJ2-2; 9 positions agree with TRBD1. V lost 5 bases, J lost 1 base, and 6 bases stayed unmatched. This CDR3 comprises 16 residues. Germline V gene sequence: CDR1 SGHRS, CDR2 YFSETQ.

With respect to this clone: A junction end diverges from the germline sequence, so it may reflect a read error. Within the sample, other DNA sequences also encode this same CDR3. J is TRBJ2-7 and V is TRBV20-1, with D possibly being TRBD1 (5 bases). This CDR3 has 15 amino acids. The germline gives CDR1 DFQATT, CDR2 SNEGSKA (reference sequence). CDR3 loop: CSASRATTATYEQYF. CDR3 in DNA: TGCAGTGCTAGCAGAGCAACGACAGCTACCTACGAGCAGTACTTT.

This clone showed up many times. The rearrangement uses TRBV3-1 and TRBJ1-1; D unclear. V gave up 0 bases and J gave up 0 bases, with 5 bases separating them. The CDR3 covers 14 residues. Germline V gives CDR1 LGHDT, CDR2 YNNKEL (reference sequence). In DNA, the CDR3 is TGTGCCAGCAGCCAAGATCTTGTGAACACTGAAGCTTTCTTT. Amino acids: CASSQDLVNTEAFF.

This clone was picked up many times. The gene calls are TRBV5-1 and TRBJ1-1; 9 bases line up with TRBD1. This CDR3 is 14 amino acids long. The V segment lost 0 bases and the J segment 12 bases; nucleotides outside the gene matches: 9. Germline CDR1 reads SGHRS; CDR2 reads YFSETQ. CDR3: CASSLETTGGASFF. The CDR3 DNA reads as TGCGCCAGCAGCTTGGAGACCACAGGGGGCGCTTCTTTCTTT.